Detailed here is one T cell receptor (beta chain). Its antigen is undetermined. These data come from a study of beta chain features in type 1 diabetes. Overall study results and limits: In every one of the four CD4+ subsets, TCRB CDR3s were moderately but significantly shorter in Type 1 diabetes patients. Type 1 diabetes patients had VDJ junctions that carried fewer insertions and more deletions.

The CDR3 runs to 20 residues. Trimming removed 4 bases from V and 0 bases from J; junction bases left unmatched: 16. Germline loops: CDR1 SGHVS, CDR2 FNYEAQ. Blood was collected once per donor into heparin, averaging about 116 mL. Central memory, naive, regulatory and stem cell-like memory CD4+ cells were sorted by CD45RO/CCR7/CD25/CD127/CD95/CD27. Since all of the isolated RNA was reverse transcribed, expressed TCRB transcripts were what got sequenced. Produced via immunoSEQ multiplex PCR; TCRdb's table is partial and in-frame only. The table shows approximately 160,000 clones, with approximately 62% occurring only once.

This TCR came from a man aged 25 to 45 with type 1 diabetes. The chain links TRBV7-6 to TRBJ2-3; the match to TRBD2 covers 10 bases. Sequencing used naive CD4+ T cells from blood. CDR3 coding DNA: TGTGCCAGCAGCTCCTTGGGAGCGGGGGGGCCTGGGACTAGCACAGATACGCAGTATTTT. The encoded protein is CASSSLGAGGPGTSTDTQYF. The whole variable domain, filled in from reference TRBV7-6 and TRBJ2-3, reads GAGVSQSPRYKVTKRGQDVALRCDPISGHVSLYWYRQALGQGPEFLTYFNYEAQQDKSGLPNDRFSAERPEGSISTLTIQRTEQRDSAMYRCASSSLGAGGPGTSTDTQYFGPGTRLTVL.